The clone carrying this TCR beta chain was seen more than once but under ten times. The data stem from a study of blood T cell repertoires in COVID-19. The repertoire was sequenced with immunoSEQ multiplex PCR; TCRdb's copy has only in-frame clones and lacks some. The data contain fewer than 300,000 clones, 85% to 90% of them singletons. This TCR came from a man aged 50-60 years with COVID-19, enrolled during active disease. Source material: peripheral blood.

The CDR3 loop reads CSVEGTGYNTEAFF. In DNA, the CDR3 is TGCAGCGTTGAGGGGACAGGGTACAACACTGAAGCTTTCTTT. V and J are TRBV29-1 and TRBJ1-1; 9 nucleotides agree with TRBD1. V trimming: 3 bases; J trimming: 2 bases; junction bases outside the gene matches: 4. The CDR3 runs 14 residues. CDR1 SQVTM and CDR2 ANQGSEA come from the germline V gene.